This T cell receptor (beta chain) came from a study of regulatory T cells in long-lasting Graves disease. This clonotype came up many times. Its antigen is unknown. Study findings and constraints: Blood alone, not thyroid tissue, was studied.

Assembly of TCR beta libraries relied on iRepertoire HTBI primers together with Arm-PCR of CDR3 regions. TCRdb itself ran the multiplex PCR reads through MiXCR, one entry per CDR3 protein. The sample comprises about 540,000 distinct CDR3 sequences, about 13% of which are singletons, and 10% rests with the top ten. The time point is: newly diagnosed GD, antithyroid drugs for less than 3 months. After RNA was extracted from PBMCs, the TCR library was made from it. Nine milliliters of peripheral blood were taken and placed in EDTA tubes. Germline CDR1 and CDR2: SQVTM and ANQGSEA. V lost 2 bases to trimming and J lost 5 bases; unmatched junction nucleotides: 4. This CDR3 comprises 13 residues. This sample also appeared in a second study, on T cells in Graves' hyperthyroidism and ophthalmopathy. That source reports: TCR CDR3 underwent first-round RT-PCR with the HTBI primer set. Blood shared most expanded thyroid clonotypes above 0.001.

The sample in question was peripheral blood mononuclear cells (PBMCs), obtained at new diagnosis, from a patient treated with antithyroid drugs. This sequence originates from a man aged 25 to 45 with Graves disease. V gene TRBV29-1 combines with J gene TRBJ2-5, with 8 bases fitting TRBD2. The CDR3 sequence is CSVERGGAETQYF. CDR3 DNA: TGCAGCGTTGAACGGGGGGGGGCCGAGACCCAGTACTTC.